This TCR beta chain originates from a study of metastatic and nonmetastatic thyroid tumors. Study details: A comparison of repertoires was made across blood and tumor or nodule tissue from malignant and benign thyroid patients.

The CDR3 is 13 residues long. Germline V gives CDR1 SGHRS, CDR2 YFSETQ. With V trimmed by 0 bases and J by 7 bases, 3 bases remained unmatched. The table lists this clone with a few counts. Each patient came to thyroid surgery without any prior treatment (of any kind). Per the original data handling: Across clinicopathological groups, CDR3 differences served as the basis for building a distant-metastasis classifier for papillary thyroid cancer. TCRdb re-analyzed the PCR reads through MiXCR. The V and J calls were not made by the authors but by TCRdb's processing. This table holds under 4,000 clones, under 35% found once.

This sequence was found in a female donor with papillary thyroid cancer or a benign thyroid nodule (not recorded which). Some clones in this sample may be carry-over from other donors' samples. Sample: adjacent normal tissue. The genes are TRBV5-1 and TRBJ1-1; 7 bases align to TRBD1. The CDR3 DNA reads TGCGCCAGCAGCTTGGATGGACAGGTTGAAGCTTTCTTT. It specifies CASSLDGQVEAFF.